A selection of T cell receptor beta chains follows, all from one sample in a study of blood T cell repertoires in COVID-19. Sequencing was performed with immunoSEQ multiplex PCR; in TCRdb, only in-frame clones are kept and a portion is missing. In the table there are more than 85,000 clones, about 85% of which are singletons. The source material was peripheral blood. The receptors derive from a man aged 65 to 79 with acute or convalescent COVID-19. The CDR3 runs from the conserved cysteine through the conserved F or W. A D gene is named only where the DNA matches it firmly.

j_gene | d_gene | v_gene | CDR3aa | CDR3nt
TRBJ1-4 | TRBD1 | TRBV9 | CASSGTGASNEKLFF | TGTGCCAGCAGCGGGACAGGGGCATCTAATGAAAAACTGTTTTTT
TRBJ1-5 | - | TRBV30 | CASQGGRNQPQHF | TGTGCCTCCCAGGGAGGACGAAATCAGCCCCAGCATTTT
TRBJ1-1 | - | TRBV25-1 | CASSEYLANTEAFF | TGTGCCAGCAGTGAATATCTGGCGAACACTGAAGCTTTCTTT
TRBJ2-2 | - | TRBV2 | CASSETDNTNTGELFF | TGTGCCAGCAGTGAGACAGACAACACGAACACCGGGGAGCTGTTTTTT
TRBJ1-1 | - | TRBV12-3/TRBV12-4 | CASSLGSHTEAFF | TGTGCCAGCAGTCTCGGGAGCCACACTGAAGCTTTCTTT
TRBJ2-1 | TRBD2 | TRBV5-4 | CASSSPSGGGNEQFF | TGTGCCAGCAGCTCGCCTAGCGGGGGGGGCAATGAGCAGTTCTTC
TRBJ2-1 | - | TRBV5-4 | CASSLGGVGGEQFF | TGTGCCAGCAGCTTAGGAGGGGTCGGTGGTGAGCAGTTCTTC
TRBJ1-5 | - | TRBV28 | CASSPSRGVNQPQHF | TGTGCCAGCAGTCCCTCCCGGGGAGTAAATCAGCCCCAGCATTTT
TRBJ1-5 | - | TRBV13 | CASSSPLRGWQPQHF | TGTGCCAGCAGCTCGCCCCTAAGGGGGTGGCAGCCCCAGCATTTT
TRBJ2-3 | - | TRBV28 | CASSSGFATDTQYF | TGTGCCAGCAGTTCAGGGTTTGCTACAGATACGCAGTATTTT